This T cell receptor (beta chain) stems from a study of blood T cells in healthy people across ages. A second PCR of roughly 7 to 11 cycles used a sample-barcoded 5' primer and a J-beta primer mix. TCRdb reprocessed the 5' RACE reads via MiXCR and lists one record per CDR3 protein. This table holds about 970,000 distinct CDR3 sequences, roughly 47% found once. Study results and limitations: Higher diversity, along with more naive CD4+ cells, distinguished long-lived donors from aged donors.

As to this clonotype: Its target is unknown.

This CDR3 region has 14 residues. Trimming left V 5 bases short and J 7 bases short, with 17 bases between. Germline loops: CDR1 SEHNR, CDR2 FQNEAQ (reference sequence). Sequenced sample: blood. The clonotype originates from a woman aged 55 to 70 in good health. This chain uses TRBV7-9 with TRBJ2-5; a possible D gene is TRBD2 (5 bases). CDR3 sequence (DNA): TGTGCCAGCAGCCCCCGGTTGGACTTGGGGACCCAGTACTTC. Translating it yields CASSPRLDLGTQYF. Together with reference TRBV7-9 and TRBJ2-5, the CDR3 gives the full variable domain: DTGVSQNPRHKITKRGQNVTFRCDPISEHNRLYWYRQTLGQGPEFLTYFQNEAQLEKSRLLSDRFSAERPKGSFSTLEIQRTEQGDSAMYLCASSPRLDLGTQYFGPGTRLLVL.